This T cell receptor (beta chain) was observed in a study of blood T cell repertoires in COVID-19. Study context: Samples of COVID-19 (acute and convalescent) were obtained from the United States, Italy and Spain. T cells, B-cell-depleted T cells, or PBMCs supplied cDNA or gDNA.

The CDR3 covers 14 residues. V shed 2 bases, J shed 4 bases, and the junction held 4 bases outside the gene matches. CDR1 MNHEY and CDR2 SVGAGI come from the germline V gene. As handled by the study authors: Estimation of nucleated cell counts relied on the amplification of reference gene primers. The data were produced by immunoSEQ multiplex PCR, yet TCRdb's version contains in-frame clones alone and is incomplete. V and J calls and clone size follow that table, whereas D and trimming were derived from the DNA. The sample has 120,000 to 150,000 clones; over 75% are singletons. The Seattle patients, enrolled during active infection, were followed longitudinally.

This sequence originates from a man aged 18-30 years with COVID-19, enrolled during active disease. Sequencing was carried out using peripheral blood. This chain links TRBV6-5 with TRBJ2-7; TRBD1 aligns across 8 bases. DNA of the CDR3: TGTGCCAGCAGTTACCCGGGGACAGGTTACGAGCAGTACTTC. Amino acid sequence: CASSYPGTGYEQYF.